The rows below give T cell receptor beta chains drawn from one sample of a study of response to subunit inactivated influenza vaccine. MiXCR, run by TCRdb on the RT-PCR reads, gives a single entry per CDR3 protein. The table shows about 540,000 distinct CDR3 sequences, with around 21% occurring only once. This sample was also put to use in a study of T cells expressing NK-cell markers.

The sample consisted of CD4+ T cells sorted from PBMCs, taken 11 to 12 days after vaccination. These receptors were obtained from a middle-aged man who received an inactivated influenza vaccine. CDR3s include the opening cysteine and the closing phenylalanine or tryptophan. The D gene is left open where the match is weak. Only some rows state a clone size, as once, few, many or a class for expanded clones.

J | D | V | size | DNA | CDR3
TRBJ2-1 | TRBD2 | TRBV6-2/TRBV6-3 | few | TGTGCCAGCAGTCACAGGCTAGCGGAGAGCTACAATGAGCAGTTCTTC | CASSHRLAESYNEQFF
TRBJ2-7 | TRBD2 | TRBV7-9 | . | TGTGCCAGCAGCCCGACTAGCGGGAGGGCTTACGAGCAGTACTTC | CASSPTSGRAYEQYF
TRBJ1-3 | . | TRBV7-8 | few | TGTGCCAGCAGCCCCATACCTCAGGGAAACACCATATATTTT | CASSPIPQGNTIYF
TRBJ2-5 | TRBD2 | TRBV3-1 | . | TGTGCCAGCAGCCACCAACTAGCGGGGTATCAAGAGACCCAGTACTTC | CASSHQLAGYQETQYF
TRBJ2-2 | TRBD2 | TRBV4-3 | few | TGCGCCAGCAGCCAAGAGTCTCTAGCGGCCGGGGAGCTGTTTTTT | CASSQESLAAGELFF
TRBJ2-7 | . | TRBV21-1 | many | TGTGCCAGCAGCAATATTGGGACAGGATGTTGCGAGCAGTACTTC | CASSNIGTGCCEQYF
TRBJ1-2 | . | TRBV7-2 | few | TGTGCCAGCAGCTTAGTCGGGCAGTTGGGCTATGGCTACACCTTC | CASSLVGQLGYGYTF
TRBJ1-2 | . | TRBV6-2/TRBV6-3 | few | TGTGCCAGCACCAACAGTCGGTATTATGGCTACACCTTC | CASTNSRYYGYTF
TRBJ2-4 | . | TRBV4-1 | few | TGCGCCAGCAGCCAAGTGGGGTCGGGGCGAGCCAAAAACATTCAGTACTTC | CASSQVGSGRAKNIQYF
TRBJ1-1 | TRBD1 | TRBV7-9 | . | TGTGCCAGCAGCTTAAGTGGGACAGGGCTCAATGAAGCTTTCTTT | CASSLSGTGLNEAFF
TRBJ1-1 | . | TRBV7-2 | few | TGTGCCAGCAGCTTAGAACGCCCAGGACCGAGCACTGAAGCTTTCTTT | CASSLERPGPSTEAFF
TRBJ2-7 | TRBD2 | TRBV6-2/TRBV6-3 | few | TGTGCCAGCAGTTACCAGAGCGGGAGGGTTTCTTACGAGCAGTACTTC | CASSYQSGRVSYEQYF
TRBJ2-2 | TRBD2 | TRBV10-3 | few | TGTGCCATCAGTGAGCCGGGACTAGCAGGAAACACCGGGGAGCTGTTTTTT | CAISEPGLAGNTGELFF
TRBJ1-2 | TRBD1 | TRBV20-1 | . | TGCAGTGCTAGACCTTTCGACAGGGCTGGGATCTATGGCTACACCTTC | CSARPFDRAGIYGYTF
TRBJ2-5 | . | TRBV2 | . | TGTGCCAGCAGTCCCACCTGGGTACAAGAGACCCAGTACTTC | CASSPTWVQETQYF
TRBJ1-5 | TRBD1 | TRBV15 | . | TGTGCCACCAGCAGGGACGGGACAGCGTATCAGCCCCAGCATTTT | CATSRDGTAYQPQHF
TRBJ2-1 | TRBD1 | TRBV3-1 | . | TGTGCCAGCAGCCAAGCGACAGGGTTTTCTAGCAGTTCTACGTTCTTC | CASSQATGFSSSSTFF
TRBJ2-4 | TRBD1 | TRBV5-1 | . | TGCGCCAGCAGGCCGGGACAGGGGAGGTACATTCAGTACTTC | CASRPGQGRYIQYF
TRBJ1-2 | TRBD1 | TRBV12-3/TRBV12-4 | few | TGTGCCAGCAGCCCAGGAGGGACAGCCGTCCGCTACACCTTC | CASSPGGTAVRYTF
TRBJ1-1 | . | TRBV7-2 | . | TGTGCCAGCAGCCTCCGGCCGGGTCGGGGAAGCACTGAAGCTTTCTTT | CASSLRPGRGSTEAFF
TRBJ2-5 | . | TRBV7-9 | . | TGTGCCAGCAGCGTTGGGACAAGGGGGGAGACCCAGTACTTC | CASSVGTRGETQYF
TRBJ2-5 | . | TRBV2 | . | TGTGCCAGCAGCTCCGGGTGGGGGACTTCGGGTACCCAGTACTTC | CASSSGWGTSGTQYF
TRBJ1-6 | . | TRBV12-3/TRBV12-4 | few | TGTGCCAGCAGTTTGCAGTGGACAGATAATTCACCCCTCCACTTT | CASSLQWTDNSPLHF
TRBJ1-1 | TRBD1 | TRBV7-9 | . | TGTGCCAGCAGCCCCGGGCAGGGGGCAAGCACTGAAGCTGTCTTT | CASSPGQGASTEAVF
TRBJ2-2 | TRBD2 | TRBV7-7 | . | TGTGCCAGCAGCCCCACCCTGGCTAGCGGGACCACCGGGGAGCTGTTTTTT | CASSPTLASGTTGELFF
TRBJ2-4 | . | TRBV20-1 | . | TGCAGTGCTAGGTTAGGGGTCAAAAACATTCAGTACTTC | CSARLGVKNIQYF
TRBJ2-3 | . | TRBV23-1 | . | TGCGCCAGCAGTCAATCCCCCTCTATGATCTGTGCTCAGTTTACGCAGTATTTT | CASSQSPSMICAQFTQYF
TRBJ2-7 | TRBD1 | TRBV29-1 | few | TGCAGCGTTGCTAACAGGGGCCTCTACGAGCAGTACTTC | CSVANRGLYEQYF
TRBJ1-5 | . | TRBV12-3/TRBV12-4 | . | TGTGCCAGCAGTTTGGCAGGAGTTAGCAATCAGCCCCAGCATTTT | CASSLAGVSNQPQHF
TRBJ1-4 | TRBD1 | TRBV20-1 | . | TGCAGTGCTAGAGACTGGCAGACAGGGCGTGAAAAACTGTTTTTT | CSARDWQTGREKLFF
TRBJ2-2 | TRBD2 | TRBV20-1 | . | TGCAGTGCTCTTATAGCGGGAGCTGAGGCCGGGGAGCTGTTTTTT | CSALIAGAEAGELFF
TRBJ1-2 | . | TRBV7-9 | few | TGTGCCAGCAGCCCGGCGCCGAGACTGAATTGGGGCTACACCTTC | CASSPAPRLNWGYTF